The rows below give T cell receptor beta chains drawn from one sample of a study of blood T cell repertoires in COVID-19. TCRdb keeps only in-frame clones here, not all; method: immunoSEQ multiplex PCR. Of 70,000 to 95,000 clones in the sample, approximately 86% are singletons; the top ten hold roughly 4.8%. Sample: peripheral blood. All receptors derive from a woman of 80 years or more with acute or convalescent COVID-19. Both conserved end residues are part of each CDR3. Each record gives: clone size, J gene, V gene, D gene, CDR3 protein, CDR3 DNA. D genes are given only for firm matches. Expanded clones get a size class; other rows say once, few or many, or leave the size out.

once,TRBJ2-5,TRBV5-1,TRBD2,CASSFSGSYQETQYF,TGCGCCAGCAGCTTTAGCGGGAGTTACCAAGAGACCCAGTACTTC
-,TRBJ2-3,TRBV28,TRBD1,CASSETGITDTQYF,TGTGCCAGCAGCGAGACAGGGATAACAGATACGCAGTATTTT
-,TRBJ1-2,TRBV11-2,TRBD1,CASSLMTGWGYGYTF,TGTGCCAGCAGCTTAATGACAGGGTGGGGGTATGGCTACACCTTC
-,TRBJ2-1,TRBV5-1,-,CASSSPGPPFF,TGCGCCAGCAGCTCACCGGGTCCCCCGTTCTTC
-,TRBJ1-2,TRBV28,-,CASSNPLGQGRYGYTF,TGTGCCAGCAGTAACCCCCTCGGGCAGGGCCGCTATGGCTACACCTTC
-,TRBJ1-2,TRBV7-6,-,CASSPGRAGGYTF,TGTGCCAGCAGCCCAGGGAGGGCTGGGGGCTACACCTTC
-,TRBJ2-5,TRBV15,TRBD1,CATSRRGQEQETQYF,TGTGCCACCAGCAGAAGGGGACAGGAACAAGAGACCCAGTACTTC
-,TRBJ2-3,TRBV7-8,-,CASSPPPGGLDTQYF,TGTGCCAGCAGCCCCCCCCCTGGCGGCCTAGATACGCAGTATTTT
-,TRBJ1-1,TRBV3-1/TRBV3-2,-,CASSPKYGTEAFF,TGTGCCAGCAGCCCTAAGTATGGCACTGAAGCTTTCTTT
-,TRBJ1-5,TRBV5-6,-,CASSPRRGNQPQHF,TGTGCCAGCAGCCCACGACGGGGCAATCAGCCCCAGCATTTT
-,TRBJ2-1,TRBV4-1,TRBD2,CASSQEILLAVYNEQFF,TGCGCCAGCAGCCAAGAGATCCTACTAGCGGTCTACAATGAGCAGTTCTTC
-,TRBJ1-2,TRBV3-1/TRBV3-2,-,CASSQDNARGYTF,TGTGCCAGCAGCCAAGATAATGCTAGAGGCTACACCTTC
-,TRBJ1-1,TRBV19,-,CASSMRLGAGNTEAFF,TGTGCCAGTAGTATGAGGTTGGGGGCAGGGAACACTGAAGCTTTCTTT
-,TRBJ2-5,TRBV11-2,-,CASSPGAGGWETQYF,TGTGCCAGCAGCCCCGGCGCGGGTGGGTGGGAGACCCAGTACTTC
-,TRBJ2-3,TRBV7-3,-,CASSLERASDTQYF,TGTGCCAGCAGCTTAGAAAGAGCTTCAGATACGCAGTATTTT
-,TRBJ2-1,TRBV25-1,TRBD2,CASSETSGRTGNEQFF,TGTGCCAGCAGCGAAACTAGCGGGAGGACGGGCAATGAGCAGTTCTTC
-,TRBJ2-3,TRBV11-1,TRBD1,CASSTIRGRFTDTQYF,TGTGCCAGCAGCACCATCAGGGGGCGGTTTACAGATACGCAGTATTTT
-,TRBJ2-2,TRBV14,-,CASSQDIGAFTGELFF,TGTGCCAGCAGCCAAGATATAGGAGCTTTCACCGGGGAGCTGTTTTTT
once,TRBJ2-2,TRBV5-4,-,CASSLEGSRAGELFF,TGTGCCAGCAGCTTGGAAGGTAGCAGGGCCGGGGAGCTGTTTTTT
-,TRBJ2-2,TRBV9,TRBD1,CASSGRQGAGELFF,TGTGCCAGCAGCGGGAGACAGGGGGCCGGGGAGCTGTTTTTT
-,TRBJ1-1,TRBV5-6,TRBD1,CASSSDRGLKTEAFF,TGTGCCAGCAGCTCGGACAGGGGGCTTAAGACTGAAGCTTTCTTT
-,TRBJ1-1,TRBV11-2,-,CASSSRVREDEAFF,TGTGCCAGCAGCTCCCGGGTGAGGGAGGATGAAGCTTTCTTT
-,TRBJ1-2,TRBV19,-,CASSGQYYGYTF,TGTGCCAGTAGCGGACAGTACTATGGCTACACCTTC
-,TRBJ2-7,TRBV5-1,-,CASSLAPLRSSYEQYF,TGCGCCAGCAGCTTGGCCCCGCTTAGGAGTTCCTACGAGCAGTACTTC
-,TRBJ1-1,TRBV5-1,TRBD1,CASSSQGAPGTEAFF,TGCGCCAGCAGCTCCCAGGGGGCGCCGGGTACTGAAGCTTTCTTT
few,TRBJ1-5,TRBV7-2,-,CASSPGVGEQPQHF,TGTGCCAGCAGCCCAGGGGTAGGGGAGCAGCCCCAGCATTTT
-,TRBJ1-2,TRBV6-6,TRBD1,CASSQLDRGNYGYTF,TGTGCCTCCTCCCAGCTTGACAGGGGTAACTATGGCTACACCTTC
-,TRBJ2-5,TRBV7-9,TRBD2,CASSLLAGETQYF,TGTGCCAGCAGCCTACTAGCGGGAGAGACCCAGTACTTC
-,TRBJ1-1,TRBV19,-,CASSIPTPRGNTEAFF,TGTGCCAGTAGTATACCTACCCCCAGGGGGAACACTGAAGCTTTCTTT
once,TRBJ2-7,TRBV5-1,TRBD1,CASSSGGQVGHEQYF,TGCGCCAGCAGCTCTGGCGGACAGGTAGGCCACGAGCAGTACTTC
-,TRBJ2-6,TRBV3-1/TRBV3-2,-,CASSHRAYSGANVLTF,TGTGCCAGCAGCCACAGGGCTTACTCTGGGGCCAACGTCCTGACTTTC
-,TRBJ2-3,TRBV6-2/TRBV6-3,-,CASSYWGLSSGTDTQYF,TGTGCCAGCAGTTACTGGGGACTGTCATCGGGCACAGATACGCAGTATTTT
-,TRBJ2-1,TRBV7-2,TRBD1,CASSLAGTGKYNEQFF,TGTGCCAGCAGCTTAGCCGGGACAGGGAAGTACAATGAGCAGTTCTTC
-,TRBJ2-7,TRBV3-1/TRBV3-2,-,CASSLHGGSYEQYF,TGTGCCAGCAGCCTCCACGGCGGCTCCTACGAGCAGTACTTC
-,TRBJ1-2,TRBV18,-,CASSPPGGNYGYTF,TGTGCCAGCTCACCACCCGGTGGTAACTATGGCTACACCTTC
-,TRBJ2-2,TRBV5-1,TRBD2,CASSPGLAGNTGELFF,TGCGCCAGCAGCCCGGGACTAGCGGGGAACACCGGGGAGCTGTTTTTT
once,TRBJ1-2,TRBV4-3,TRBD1,CASSQALQTGGDYGGYTF,TGCGCCAGCAGCCAAGCCCTCCAGACAGGGGGCGACTATGGAGGCTACACCTTC
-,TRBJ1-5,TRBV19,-,CASSIRGTGNQPQHF,TGTGCCAGTAGTATACGGGGTACGGGCAATCAGCCCCAGCATTTT
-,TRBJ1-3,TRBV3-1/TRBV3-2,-,CASSFLQGSGNTIYF,TGTGCCAGCAGCTTTCTTCAGGGCTCCGGAAACACCATATATTTT
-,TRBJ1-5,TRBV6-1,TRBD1,CASSDRGPGQPQHF,TGTGCCAGCAGTGACAGGGGGCCTGGACAGCCCCAGCATTTT